This T cell receptor beta chain was recorded in a study of vaccination effects on CD4 cells after COVID-19. The wider study: The median interval between the second dose and post-vaccine sampling was 72 days.

To note about this clone: What it recognizes is unknown.

The culture ran for approximately 11 days before CD4+ T cells were isolated. By PCR, the person was confirmed to have had SARS-CoV-2 infection between March and December 2020. Two doses of either BNT162b2 or mRNA-1273 were given to each participant. Libraries were prepared by immunoSEQ multiplex PCR; TCRdb keeps only in-frame clonotypes and omits some of them. The sample carries some 46,000 clones, less than 85% recorded once. The sequence was collected from a human donor who had a prior SARS-CoV-2 infection. Sequences were derived from CD4+ T cells from PBMCs cultured without peptide, sampled after COVID-19 vaccination.

The CDR3 region has the DNA TGTGCCAGCTGGGGCAGGGGAAATAACTATGGCTACACCTTC. Its protein product is CASWGRGNNYGYTF. The chain recombines TRBV18 with TRBJ1-2, with a weak D call TRBD1 (6 bases). The CDR3 has 14 residues. The germline CDR1 and CDR2 sequences are KGHSH and LQKENI. V was clipped by 7 bases and J by 1 base, with 13 bases between them.